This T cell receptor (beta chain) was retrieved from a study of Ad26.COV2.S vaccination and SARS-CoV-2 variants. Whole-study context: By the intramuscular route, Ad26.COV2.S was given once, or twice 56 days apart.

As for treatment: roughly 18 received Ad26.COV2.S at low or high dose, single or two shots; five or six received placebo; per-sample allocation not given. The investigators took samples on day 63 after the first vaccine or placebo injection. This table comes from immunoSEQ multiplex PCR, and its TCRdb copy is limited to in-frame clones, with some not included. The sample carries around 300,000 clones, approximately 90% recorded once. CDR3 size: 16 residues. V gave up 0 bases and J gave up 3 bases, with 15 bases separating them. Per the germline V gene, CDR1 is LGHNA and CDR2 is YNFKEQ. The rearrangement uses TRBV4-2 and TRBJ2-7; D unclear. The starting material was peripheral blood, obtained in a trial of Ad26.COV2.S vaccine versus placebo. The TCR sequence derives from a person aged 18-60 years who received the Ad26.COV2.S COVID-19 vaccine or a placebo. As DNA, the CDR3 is TGTGCCAGCAGCCAAGATCTGACTTCTGAGGTCTACGAGCAGTACTTC. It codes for CASSQDLTSEVYEQYF.